This TCR beta chain was sequenced for a study of T-cell memory formation after mild COVID-19. The CDR3 runs to 17 residues. With V trimmed by 4 bases and J by 0 bases, 5 bases remained unmatched. From germline, CDR1 is KGHDR and CDR2 SFDVKD. A note on this clonotype: Its antigen is not known.

Study observations and caveats: Clones contracting across day 15 to 85 had a balanced CD4/CD8 profile; later expanding clones leaned CD4+.

TCRdb processed the 5' RACE reads anew with MiXCR; each CDR3 protein has one entry. Here the sample spans under 85,000 distinct CDR3 sequences, more than 11% being singletons. This chain joins TRBV24-1 and TRBJ2-2, with 9 bases that match TRBD2. The sequencing sample was made of PBMCs or a T cell subset sorted from them (not recorded which). The source is an adult woman who had mild COVID-19 (a few samples of this study predate the infection). Cell type and time point are not known. In DNA form, the CDR3 reads TGTGCCACCAGTGACAGACTAGCGGAGGCGAACACCGGGGAGCTGTTTTTT. Its protein is CATSDRLAEANTGELFF.